A single T cell receptor (beta chain) is shown here with its context. These data are taken from a study of blood T cell repertoires in COVID-19. Study as a whole: From T cells, B-cell-depleted T cells, or PBMCs came the material, which was cDNA or gDNA.

Generated by immunoSEQ multiplex PCR, the TCRdb table keeps only in-frame clones and is missing some. The sample holds hundreds of thousands of clones, 75% to 90% seen once. During the 2 weeks before they entered the study, exposed participants had met someone with a PCR-confirmed or clinician-diagnosed COVID-19 case. This receptor was obtained from a man aged 50 or older who had been exposed to COVID-19. Sequencing was carried out using PBMCs or T cells enriched from blood (not recorded which).

The CDR3 here is CALRGYTF. DNA of the CDR3: TGTGCCCTAAGGGGATACACCTTC. The chain couples TRBV30 to TRBJ1-2; D perhaps matches TRBD1 (5 bases). The CDR3 loop spans 8 amino acids. Trimming stripped 8 bases from V and 11 bases from J, with 9 bases between. Per germline, CDR1 GTSNPN and CDR2 SVGIG (reference sequence).